This T cell receptor (beta chain) was identified in a study of blood T cell repertoires in COVID-19. Study overall: Material from acute and convalescent COVID-19 was sourced from the United States, Italy and Spain. Nucleic acid was either cDNA or gDNA, and it came from T cells, B-cell-depleted T cells, or PBMCs.

Authors' methods: Estimation of nucleated cell counts relied on the amplification of reference gene primers. The protocol was immunoSEQ multiplex PCR, while the TCRdb copy is restricted to in-frame clones and leaves out a portion. V and J calls and clone size follow that table, whereas D and trimming were derived from the DNA. The table lists 300,000 to 450,000 clones, roughly 86% of them singletons, with around 2.9% in the top ten. This CDR3 has 14 amino acids. The V segment lost 2 bases and the J segment 3 bases; nucleotides outside the gene matches: 2. Germline CDR1 is SGHRS and CDR2 is YFSETQ. Sequenced: peripheral blood. The chain employs TRBV5-1 and TRBJ1-1, with TRBD1 matching over 9 bases. This clonotype was sampled from a human donor in a cohort sampled during active COVID-19. CDR3 region: CASSLDRGYTEAFF. The CDR3 DNA follows: TGCGCCAGCAGCTTAGACAGGGGGTACACTGAAGCTTTCTTT.